The TCR beta chain described here comes from a study of identical twins. This clonotype was picked up a small number of times. TCRdb passed the 5' RACE reads through MiXCR, listing each CDR3 protein once. The sample has 1.5 million to 2 million distinct CDR3 sequences, around 29% seen once. Germline V gene lookup returns CDR1 MNHEY and CDR2 SVGAGI. V was trimmed by 5 bases and J by 4 bases, leaving 15 bases between them. This CDR3 comprises 14 residues. The V gene is TRBV6-5, the J gene TRBJ2-7; D is possibly TRBD2 (5 bases). What was sequenced was cord blood. This TCR came from a newborn girl in good health. CDR3 sequence: CASSRYTREYEQYF. CDR3 bases: TGTGCCAGCAGTCGTTATACTAGGGAGTACGAGCAGTACTTC.